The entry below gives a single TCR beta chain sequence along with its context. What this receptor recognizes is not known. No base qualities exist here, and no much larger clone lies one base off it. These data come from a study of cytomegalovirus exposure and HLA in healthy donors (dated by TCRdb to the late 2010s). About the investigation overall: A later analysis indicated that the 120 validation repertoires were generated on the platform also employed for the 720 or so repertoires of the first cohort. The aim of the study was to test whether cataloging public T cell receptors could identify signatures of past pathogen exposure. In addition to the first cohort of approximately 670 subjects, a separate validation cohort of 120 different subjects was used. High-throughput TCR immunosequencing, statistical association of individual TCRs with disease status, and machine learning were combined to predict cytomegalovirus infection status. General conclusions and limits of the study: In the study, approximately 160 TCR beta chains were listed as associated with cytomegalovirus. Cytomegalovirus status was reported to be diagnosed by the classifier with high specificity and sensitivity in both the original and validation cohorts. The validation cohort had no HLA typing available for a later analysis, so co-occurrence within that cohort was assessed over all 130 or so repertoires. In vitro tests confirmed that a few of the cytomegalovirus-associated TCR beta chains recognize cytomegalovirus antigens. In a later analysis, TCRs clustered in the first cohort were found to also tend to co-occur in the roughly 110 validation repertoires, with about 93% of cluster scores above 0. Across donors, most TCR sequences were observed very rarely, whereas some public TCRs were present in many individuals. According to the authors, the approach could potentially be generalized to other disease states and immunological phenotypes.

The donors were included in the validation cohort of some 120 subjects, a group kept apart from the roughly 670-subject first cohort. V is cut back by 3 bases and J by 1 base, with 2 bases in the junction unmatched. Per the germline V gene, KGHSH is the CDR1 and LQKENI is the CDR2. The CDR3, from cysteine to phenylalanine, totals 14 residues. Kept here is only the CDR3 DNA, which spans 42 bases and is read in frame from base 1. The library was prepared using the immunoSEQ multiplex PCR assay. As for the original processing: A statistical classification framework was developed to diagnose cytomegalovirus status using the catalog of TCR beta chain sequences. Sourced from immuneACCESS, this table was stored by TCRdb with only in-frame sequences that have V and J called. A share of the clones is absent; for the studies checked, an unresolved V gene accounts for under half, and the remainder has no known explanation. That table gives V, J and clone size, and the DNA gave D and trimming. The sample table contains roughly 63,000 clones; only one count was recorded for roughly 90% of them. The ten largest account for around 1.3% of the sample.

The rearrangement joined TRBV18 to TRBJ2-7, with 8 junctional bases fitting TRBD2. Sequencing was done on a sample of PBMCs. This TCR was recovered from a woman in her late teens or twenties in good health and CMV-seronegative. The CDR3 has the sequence CASSPIAGSYEQYF. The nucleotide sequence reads TGTGCCAGCTCACCGATAGCGGGGTCCTACGAGCAGTACTTC.